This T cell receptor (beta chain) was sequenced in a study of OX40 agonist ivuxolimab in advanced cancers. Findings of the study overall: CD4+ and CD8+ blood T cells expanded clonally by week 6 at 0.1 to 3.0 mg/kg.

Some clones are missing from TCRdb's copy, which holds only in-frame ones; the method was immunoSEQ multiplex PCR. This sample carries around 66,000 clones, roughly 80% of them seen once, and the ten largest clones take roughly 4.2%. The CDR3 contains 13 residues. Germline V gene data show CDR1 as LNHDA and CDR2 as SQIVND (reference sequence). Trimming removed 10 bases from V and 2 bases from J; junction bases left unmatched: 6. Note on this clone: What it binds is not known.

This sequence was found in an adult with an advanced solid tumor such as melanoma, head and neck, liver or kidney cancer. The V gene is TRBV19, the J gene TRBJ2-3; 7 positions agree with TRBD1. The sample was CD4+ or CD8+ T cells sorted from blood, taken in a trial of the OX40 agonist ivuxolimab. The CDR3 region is CATGTDDTDTQYF. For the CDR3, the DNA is TGTGCCACCGGGACAGACGACACAGATACGCAGTATTTT.